This TCR beta chain comes out of a study of T cells after yellow fever vaccination. Points from the study as a whole: There was a possibility that FACS-sorted repertoires contained abundant clonotypes contaminating from the bulk population.

As concerns this clonotype: The antigen remains unidentified.

CDR3 size: 15 residues. The V gene's germline CDR1 is MNHEY and CDR2 SMNVEV (reference sequence). V shed 8 bases, J shed 3 bases, and the junction held 10 bases outside the gene matches. A process of 5'RACE template switching, which added a universal primer site and UMIs, was used to make TCR cDNA. MiXCR was run by TCRdb on the 5' RACE reads, yielding one entry per CDR3 protein. The table lists 500,000 to 650,000 distinct CDR3 sequences, approximately 13% of them singletons. The chain recombines TRBV27 with TRBJ2-3, with 8 bases matching TRBD2. The material was PBMCs, obtained on the day of the yellow fever booster vaccination. This sequence originates from a man aged 25 to 40 who received the YFV17D yellow fever vaccine. As DNA, the CDR3 is TGTGCCAGCCGAATAGCGGGATGGGGAACAGATACGCAGTATTTT. Translation gives CASRIAGWGTDTQYF.